This TCR beta chain was profiled in a study of identical twins. Study-wide findings and caveats: Abundant beta clonotypes from cord blood had fewer insertions, unlike memory repertoires, which showed none. Sharing of beta out-of-frame sequences by twins showed a weaker excess.

Details on this clonotype: What it recognizes is unknown.

The germline V gene encodes CDR1 DFQATT and CDR2 SNEGSKA (reference sequence). V was pared by 3 bases and J by 0 bases, with 8 bases between. CDR3 size: 14 residues. After template switching added a universal primer site, the resulting cDNA carried unique molecular identifiers. TCRdb itself ran the 5' RACE reads through MiXCR, one entry per CDR3 protein. The data contain roughly 570,000 distinct CDR3 sequences, 7.5% to 10% of them seen just once; the ten biggest clones take up approximately 3%. These same records also appear under a second study, on yellow fever vaccine responses in identical twins. That publication notes: After vaccination, twins' T cell response reportedly seemed partly convergent, partly personalized.

The receptor was derived from a woman between 18 and 29 years old in good health. This chain joins TRBV20-1 and TRBJ2-2; no clear D gene. The material sequenced was PBMCs. In DNA, the CDR3 is TGCAGTGCTAGTGACACAGCGAACACCGGGGAGCTGTTTTTT. This translates into CSASDTANTGELFF.